What follows are 4 T cell receptor beta chains derived from one specimen sequenced in a study of Graves' ophthalmopathy and Graves' hyperthyroidism. Amplification targeted the TCR beta CDR3 regions, with RNA transcripts as the source material. The workflow started with a first-round RT-PCR run with HTBI primers and then moved on to a second-round multiplex PCR. TCRdb fed the multiplex PCR reads into MiXCR, producing one record per CDR3 protein. Of more than 300,000 distinct CDR3 sequences in the sample, over 15% are singletons; the top ten hold roughly 7%. Material: peripheral blood. These receptors all come from a woman under 30 with stable Graves' hyperthyroidism.

The table lists this clonotype with many counts. V usage is TRBV11-2 and J usage is TRBJ1-5; D is uncertain. The CDR3 consists of 15 residues. V dropped 3 bases and J dropped 3 bases, with 12 bases sitting between them. The germline V gene encodes CDR1 SGHAT and CDR2 FQNNGV. The CDR3 region has the DNA TGTGCCAGCAGCTTTAGTACGCAGACCAATCAGCCCCAGCATTTT. Translated: CASSFSTQTNQPQHF.

The table lists this clonotype with a count of one. J is TRBJ2-7 and V is TRBV12-3 or TRBV12-4, with 7 bases fitting TRBD1. The CDR3 runs to 14 residues. Trimming cost V 4 bases and J 3 bases; bases outside gene matches: 6. The CDR3, as DNA: TGTGCCAGCAGTTACCGGGACAGATACTACGAGCAGTACTTC. Protein: CASSYRDRYYEQYF.

Ten or more counts support this clonotype. This rearrangement joins TRBV2 to TRBJ1-2; 8 bases map to TRBD1. Germline CDR1 SNHLY, CDR2 FYNNEI. The ends lost 3 bases at V and 7 bases at J; junction bases unmatched: 7. The CDR3 is made up of 14 amino acids. This CDR3 reads CASSDLGTGGGYTF. Written as DNA, the CDR3 is TGTGCCAGCAGTGACCTCGGGACAGGAGGTGGCTACACCTTC.

This clonotype has at least ten counts. The chain is built from TRBV6-2 or TRBV6-3 and TRBJ1-2; D remains unclear. CDR3 length: 14 amino acids. CDR1 is MNHEY, CDR2 SVGEGT, per germline. Trimming shortened V by 8 bases and J by 3 bases, and 16 bases separated the two germline ends. The CDR3 is CASSWNRVHYGYTF. CDR3 sequence (DNA): TGTGCCAGCTCCTGGAACCGGGTTCACTATGGCTACACCTTC.